These T cell receptor beta chains were read from a single sample in a study of identical twins. TCRdb recomputed calls from the 5' RACE reads with MiXCR, one row per CDR3 protein. Counted here are a few hundred thousand distinct CDR3 sequences, approximately 10% occurring once; the ten biggest clones make up roughly 3%. The data were also submitted as part of a second study, on yellow fever vaccine responses in identical twins.

The sample comprised PBMCs. The source is a woman younger than 30 in good health. CDR3s include the opening cysteine and the closing phenylalanine or tryptophan. D genes are given only for firm matches.

cdr3_length j_call d_call v_call cdr3_aa
16 TRBJ2-5 - TRBV4-3 CASSQDSRAVQETQYF
15 TRBJ2-2 - TRBV5-1 CASRSAQMNTGELFF
14 TRBJ1-5 - TRBV3-1 CASSPNGGDQPQHF
15 TRBJ2-5 - TRBV10-2 CASSELGRNQETQYF
14 TRBJ2-7 - TRBV4-3 CASSQNFGAYEQYF
13 TRBJ1-5 - TRBV20-1 CSASGSGYQPQHF
15 TRBJ2-1 - TRBV23-1 CASSQSPLTHNEQFF
14 TRBJ2-3 - TRBV9 CASSVWESPDTQYF
17 TRBJ2-1 TRBD2 TRBV5-4 CASSRRLSGRGDNEQFF
14 TRBJ2-1 TRBD2 TRBV29-1 CSVSTSGLYNEQFF
13 TRBJ2-3 - TRBV20-1 CSASILSTDTQYF
16 TRBJ2-7 TRBD1 TRBV3-1 CASSPTGAHKTYEQYF
16 TRBJ2-3 - TRBV7-2 CASSLPGSPRADTQYF
14 TRBJ2-7 - TRBV28 CASRGTGVSYEQYF
18 TRBJ1-1 TRBD1 TRBV10-3 CAISAGGQGAREDTEAFF
16 TRBJ1-4 - TRBV6-5 CASSSRGGATNEKLFF
16 TRBJ2-1 TRBD2 TRBV12-3/TRBV12-4 CASNPLAGVAYNEQFF
13 TRBJ2-5 TRBD2 TRBV29-1 CSVSWTSRETQYF
14 TRBJ1-4 - TRBV18 CASSPQGGNEKLFF
15 TRBJ2-2 TRBD1 TRBV6-1 CASKKGQGAVGELFF
13 TRBJ1-5 - TRBV12-3/TRBV12-4 CATGDGHNQPQHF
15 TRBJ2-4 - TRBV10-3 CAISEGGSNKNIQYF
16 TRBJ2-7 TRBD1 TRBV27 CASSSSTGTGSYEQYF
15 TRBJ2-1 - TRBV15 CATSRGTESYNEQFF
13 TRBJ2-5 - TRBV5-6 CASSLVGIETQYF
13 TRBJ2-7 - TRBV7-9 CASSSDLSYEQYF
17 TRBJ2-7 TRBD2 TRBV20-1 CSASAWLAGGLGYEQYF
15 TRBJ2-3 - TRBV5-5 CASSLQRKTTDTQYF
14 TRBJ2-1 - TRBV4-2 CASSQVGGSNEQFF
13 TRBJ1-1 - TRBV20-1 CSASRQGNTEAFF
17 TRBJ2-3 TRBD2 TRBV6-2/TRBV6-3 CASSYSRLAGGTDTQYF
15 TRBJ1-4 TRBD1 TRBV10-3 CAISRDSPTNEKLFF
13 TRBJ1-1 - TRBV5-1 CASSPGTLIQAFF
13 TRBJ2-3 - TRBV29-1 CSVDDLLGDTQYF
14 TRBJ2-5 TRBD2 TRBV20-1 CSAPPTSEQETQYF
18 TRBJ2-7 TRBD1 TRBV11-1 CASSLVGTGAYLDYEQYF
13 TRBJ2-7 - TRBV20-1 CSAGPGQYYEQYF